These 18 T cell receptor beta chains came from one sample sequenced in a study of T cells in Graves' hyperthyroidism and ophthalmopathy. Researchers took RNA transcripts and amplified the TCR beta CDR3 regions from them. When the TCR CDR3 underwent first-round RT-PCR, the HTBI primer set was used. TCRdb re-called the multiplex PCR reads through MiXCR, storing one row per CDR3 protein. The data hold hundreds of thousands of distinct CDR3 sequences, with approximately 44% observed a single time. The specimen was peripheral blood or thyroid tissue (not recorded which). These receptors were collected from a woman younger than 30 with Graves' hyperthyroidism.

This clonotype was picked up many times. The rearrangement links TRBV10-3 to TRBJ1-5; 10 bases agree with TRBD1. Per germline, CDR1 ENHRY and CDR2 SYGVKD. This CDR3 contains 17 residues. V trimming: 2 bases; J trimming: 0 bases; junction bases outside the gene matches: 4. The CDR3 reads CAISERGTGDSNQPQHF. CDR3 nucleotide sequence: TGTGCCATCAGTGAGCGTGGGACAGGGGATAGCAATCAGCCCCAGCATTTT.

V usage is TRBV7-9 and J usage is TRBJ2-7, with TRBD2 as a possible D gene (6 bases). The CDR3 runs 17 residues. Between the trimmed V and J ends, which lost 5 bases and 2 bases, there was a span of 22 bases. Per the germline V gene, CDR1 is SEHNR and CDR2 is FQNEAQ (reference sequence). The chain's CDR3 is CASSQDSFAGFTYEQYF. The CDR3, as DNA: TGTGCCAGCAGCCAAGATAGCTTTGCGGGATTTACCTACGAGCAGTACTTC.

The chain has TRBV29-1 and TRBJ2-2, with 7 bases lining up with TRBD2. J lost 7 bases, V lost 5 bases, and 13 bases had no gene match. Looked up from germline, CDR1 is SQVTM and CDR2 is ANQGSEA. The CDR3 contains 15 residues. Here the CDR3 DNA reads TGCAGCGTTAGGGCAGGCGGGAGAAGGGTCGGGGAGCTGTTTTTT. Amino acids: CSVRAGGRRVGELFF.

J is TRBJ1-1 and V is TRBV4-1; D not resolved. Germline lookup yields CDR1 MGHRA and CDR2 YSYEKL. V was pared by 0 bases and J by 6 bases, with 11 bases between. The CDR3 runs to 14 residues. The CDR3 loop is CASSQDLGGPEAFF. CDR3 nucleotide sequence: TGCGCCAGCAGCCAAGATCTGGGAGGGCCTGAAGCTTTCTTT.

V and J are TRBV7-8 and TRBJ1-1, with D maybe TRBD1 (5 bases). Trimming left V 3 bases short and J 4 bases short, with 15 bases between. The CDR3 length is 15 residues. The germline V gene has CDR1 SGHVS and CDR2 FQNEAQ. The CDR3 region has the DNA TGTGCCAGCAGCTTGGGGTGGGGGGTTAGCACTGAAGCTTTCTTT. Protein: CASSLGWGVSTEAFF. The entire variable domain, with the rest obtained from reference TRBV7-8 and TRBJ1-1, is as follows: GAGVSQSPRYKVAKRGQDVALRCDPISGHVSLFWYQQALGQGPEFLTYFQNEAQLDKSGLPSDRFFAERPEGSVSTLKIQRTQQEDSAVYLCASSLGWGVSTEAFFGQGTRLTVV.

The J gene is TRBJ2-7, the V gene TRBV7-9; D is unresolved. In germline, CDR1 is SEHNR, CDR2 FQNEAQ (reference sequence). V shed 8 bases and J shed 3 bases, with 14 bases lying between them. CDR3 length: 13 amino acids. The CDR3 is CASQESRNYEQYF. CDR3 in DNA: TGTGCCAGCCAGGAGTCCAGGAACTACGAGCAGTACTTC. The entire variable domain, with the rest obtained from reference TRBV7-9 and TRBJ2-7, is as follows: DTGVSQNPRHKITKRGQNVTFRCDPISEHNRLYWYRQTLGQGPEFLTYFQNEAQLEKSRLLSDRFSAERPKGSFSTLEIQRTEQGDSAMYLCASQESRNYEQYFGPGTRLTVT.

The chain uses TRBV7-2 and TRBJ2-7, with a tentative D call TRBD2 (5 bases). V was trimmed by 3 bases and J by 3 bases, leaving 18 bases between them. Germline CDR1 is SGHTA and CDR2 is FQGNSA. CDR3 length: 16 residues. CDR3 bases: TGTGCCAGCAGCTTGGCCCTTGAGACCGAGGGCTACGAGCAGTACTTC. Protein sequence: CASSLALETEGYEQYF.

In regard to this clonotype: Here the CDR3 omits its conserved ending phenylalanine or tryptophan, so a read error is the likely source. It is unclear where the CDR3 begins or ends on the DNA, so no DNA is shown, and the CDR3 is as TCRdb lists it. The chain joins TRBV7-6 to TRBJ1-3. Germline values: CDR1 SGHVS, CDR2 FNYEAQ. The CDR3 spans 11 residues, counting both ends. The CDR3 spells CASSPTIAENT.

The V gene is TRBV7-2, the J gene TRBJ1-1, with D uncertain. Deletions cut 5 bases from V and 1 base from J, with 14 bases between. Germline loops: CDR1 SGHTA, CDR2 FQGNSA. The CDR3 spans 15 residues. CDR3 in amino acids: CASSQVREANTEAFF. CDR3 nucleotides: TGTGCCAGCAGCCAAGTGAGGGAAGCGAACACTGAAGCTTTCTTT.

On this clonotype itself: One end of the junction varies from germline; a read error may be responsible. The chain has TRBV7-6 and TRBJ1-3; TRBD1 might be the D (6 bases). The CDR3 spans 17 residues. CDR1 and CDR2 from the germline V gene are SGHVS and FNYEAQ. The CDR3 bases are TGTGCCAGCAGCGGTTGGGGGACACCCAACTCTGGAAACGCCATATATTTT. Amino acids: CASSGWGTPNSGNAIYF. Based on the CDR3 plus reference TRBV7-6 and TRBJ1-3, the full variable domain is GAGVSQSPRYKVTKRGQDVALRCDPISGHVSLYWYRQALGQGPEFLTYFNYEAQQDKSGLPNDRFSAERPEGSISTLTIQRTEQRDSAMYRCASSGWGTPNSGNAIYFGEGSWLTVV.

This clonotype showed up many times. The chain is built from TRBV19 and TRBJ1-5; D might be TRBD1 (5 bases). Trimming left V 3 bases short and J 2 bases short, with 11 bases between. Germline V gene lookup returns CDR1 LNHDA and CDR2 SQIVND (reference sequence). The CDR3 is 15 residues long. The chain's CDR3 is CASSIGQGGNQPQHF. CDR3 sequence (DNA): TGTGCCAGTAGTATTGGCCAGGGAGGCAATCAGCCCCAGCATTTT.

The chain is built from TRBV12-3 or TRBV12-4 and TRBJ2-2; 7 bases match TRBD1. This CDR3 has 13 amino acids. CDR3 protein: CATGTANTGELFF. The CDR3 DNA reads TGTGCGACAGGGACAGCTAACACCGGGGAGCTGTTTTTT.

The rearrangement links TRBV20-1 to TRBJ1-6; no firm D call. CDR1 is DFQATT and CDR2 is SNEGSKA in the germline V gene (reference sequence). V dropped 3 bases and J dropped 7 bases, with 4 bases sitting between them. The CDR3 is 11 amino acids. In DNA, the CDR3 is TGCAGTGCTAGTGACAATTCACCCCTCCACTTT. This codes for CSASDNSPLHF.

The J gene is TRBJ2-5, the V gene TRBV6-5, with a possible D match to TRBD2 (5 bases). Germline V gene data show CDR1 as MNHEY and CDR2 as SVGAGI. With 7 bases removed from V and 2 bases from J, the gap between germline ends came to 11 bases. This CDR3 has 13 amino acids. This CDR3 reads CASMSRVQETQYF. In nucleotides, the CDR3 is TGTGCCAGCATGTCGCGGGTACAAGAGACCCAGTACTTC.

Only a few counts were recorded for this clonotype. This chain joins TRBV7-3 and TRBJ2-5, with D perhaps matching TRBD2 (6 bases). V lost 1 base, J lost 2 bases, and 8 bases lay in between. CDR1 is SGHTA, CDR2 FQGTGA, per germline. The CDR3 has 14 residues. The CDR3 here is CASSLRAGQETQYF. CDR3 DNA sequence: TGTGCCAGCAGCTTAAGGGCGGGACAAGAGACCCAGTACTTC.

The chain uses TRBV2 and TRBJ1-4, with a possible D match to TRBD1 (5 bases). Germline V gives CDR1 SNHLY, CDR2 FYNNEI. CDR3 length: 13 amino acids. Trimming took off 6 bases at V and 7 bases at J, with 12 bases between the two ends. CDR3 sequence (DNA): TGTGCCAGCAGGTATTGGGACGGTGAAAAACTGTTTTTT. This codes for CASRYWDGEKLFF.

This clonotype occurred a few times. The rearrangement uses TRBV19 and TRBJ1-1, with TRBD1 as a possible D gene (5 bases). Germline assignment: CDR1 LNHDA and CDR2 SQIVND (reference sequence). The CDR3 loop spans 13 amino acids. V was pared by 7 bases and J by 4 bases, with 13 bases between. CDR3 loop: CASIMGGATEAFF. Written as DNA, the CDR3 is TGTGCCAGTATCATGGGAGGGGCCACTGAAGCTTTCTTT.

A remark on this clonotype: At one end, the junction sequence differs from germline, possibly due to a read error. The chain links TRBV10-3 to TRBJ1-5, with a tentative D call TRBD1 (6 bases). The length of the CDR3 is 15 residues. The V gene's germline CDR1 is ENHRY and CDR2 SYGVKD. Here the CDR3 DNA reads TGTGCCAGCAGTGTGTTATGGGGGGGCTATCAGCCCCAGCATTTT. This translates into CASSVLWGGYQPQHF.